The sample holds one count of the clone carrying this T cell receptor beta chain. Antigen specificity is unknown. This sample was included in a study of stem cell transplantation in POMP-related autoinflammatory disease. Study-level background: Pre-transplant patients had naive-skewed CD4+ T cells and few CD8+ T cells. DNA chimerism showed 100% graft donor engraftment of neutrophils and platelets through one year. General study findings and limits: Unique TRB V-J gene pairings were limited in number in patients with PRAID.

Measured with immunoSEQ multiplex PCR; TCRdb has only the in-frame clones, and not every one. The table includes tens of thousands of clones, under 95% detected once. V lost 1 base and J lost 6, with 16 bases in between. Germline loops: CDR1 MDHEN, CDR2 SYDVKM. The CDR3 covers 15 residues. The chain employs TRBV28 and TRBJ2-7; D unclear. This clonotype originated in a human patient with POMP-related autoinflammation and immune dysregulation (PRAID). Some T cells here may be from the graft donor. The specimen was CD4+ T cells from PBMCs, collected after stem cell transplantation. The CDR3 DNA reads as TGTGCCAGCAGTTTATCTAGAGGCGGCGTTCGCGAGCAGTACTTC. It translates to CASSLSRGGVREQYF. Together with reference TRBV28 and TRBJ2-7, the CDR3 gives the full variable domain: DVKVTQSSRYLVKRTGEKVFLECVQDMDHENMFWYRQDPGLGLRLIYFSYDVKMKEKGDIPEGYSVSREKKERFSLILESASTNQTSMYLCASSLSRGGVREQYFGPGTRLTVT.